Included here is one T cell receptor (beta chain) sequence, with context. What it binds is not known. V lost 1 base and J lost 4, with 23 bases in between. CDR1 is LNHDA and CDR2 is SQIVND in the germline V gene (reference sequence). The CDR3 contains 19 residues. The sample originates from a study of T cell responses to AZD1222 COVID-19 vaccine. Background on the study: Second doses at about 4 or about 12 weeks were pooled.

Study-wide results and caveats: Among the donors, most were white British and more were female, and clonal diversity was possibly underestimated. Just five to seven people given AZD1222 tested seropositive at baseline. Repertoire samples came only from after the peak T cell response.

Method: immunoSEQ multiplex PCR; TCRdb's copy keeps in-frame clones and lacks some. The table has roughly 140,000 clones, around nine tenths seen once; the top ten hold approximately 3.4%. The chain joins TRBV19 to TRBJ2-1; D is perhaps TRBD2 (5 bases). The origin of this receptor is an adult in good health. The material sequenced was peripheral blood, taken on day 0 of AZD1222 vaccination. The CDR3: CASSIGTGNTREKYNEQFF. CDR3 DNA: TGTGCCAGTAGTATAGGCACGGGGAATACTAGAGAGAAGTACAATGAGCAGTTCTTC.